Below, 18 T cell receptor beta chains from the same sample are listed, as sequenced in a study of blood T cell repertoires in COVID-19. The protocol was immunoSEQ multiplex PCR, while the TCRdb copy is restricted to in-frame clones and leaves out a portion. The sample records just over 70,000 clones, about 90% being singletons. Sequencing was done on a sample of peripheral blood. Receptor source: a human donor in a cohort sampled during active COVID-19.

The chain has TRBV7-9 and TRBJ2-7; D gene ambiguous. V was shortened by 5 bases and J by 2 bases, with 4 bases between the two germline ends. CDR3 length equals 11 residues. CDR1 is SEHNR, CDR2 FQNEAQ, per germline (reference sequence). The chain's CDR3 is CASSPAYEQYF. DNA of the CDR3: TGTGCCAGCAGCCCCGCCTACGAGCAGTACTTC.

J is TRBJ1-2 and V is TRBV12-3 or TRBV12-4; 9 bases align to TRBD1. Germline trimming cut 4 bases from V and 7 bases from J; bases unmatched to any gene: 4. There are 13 residues in the CDR3. The CDR3, as DNA: TGTGCCAGCAGTTCAGGACAGGGGTTTGGCTACACCTTC. Residues: CASSSGQGFGYTF.

The V and J genes are TRBV14 and TRBJ1-1; unclear D gene. Germline V lookup: CDR1 SGHDN, CDR2 FVKESK. The CDR3 is made up of 14 amino acids. With 3 bases removed from V and 8 bases from J, the gap between germline ends came to 16 bases. CDR3 region: CASSQRPGSREAFF. The CDR3 DNA sequence: TGTGCCAGCAGCCAGCGTCCAGGAAGCCGAGAAGCTTTCTTT.

The chain employs TRBV27 and TRBJ2-7; a weak D match, TRBD1 (6 bases). With 5 bases removed from V and 3 bases from J, the gap between germline ends came to 17 bases. Per the germline V gene, CDR1 is MNHEY and CDR2 is SMNVEV (reference sequence). CDR3 length: 15 amino acids. CDR3 amino acids: CASSLGQSYFYEQYF. CDR3 bases: TGTGCCAGCAGTCTAGGACAGTCCTACTTCTACGAGCAGTACTTC.

The gene calls are TRBV14 and TRBJ2-7, with TRBD2 identical over 8 bases. The CDR3 consists of 15 residues. The germline gives CDR1 SGHDN, CDR2 FVKESK. V lost 3 bases to trimming and J lost 4 bases; unmatched junction nucleotides: 8. As DNA, the CDR3 is TGTGCCAGCAGCCAGGCGGGGGGCAACCTTTACGAGCAGTACTTC. Its protein product is CASSQAGGNLYEQYF.

The chain couples TRBV28 to TRBJ1-2; TRBD1 matches 8 bases. This CDR3 spans 13 amino acids. Trimming took 5 bases from V and 4 from J; bases not matched to a gene: 3. Germline assignment: CDR1 MDHEN and CDR2 SYDVKM. The CDR3 DNA is TGTGCCAGCAGTCAGGGACAGGCCTATGGCTACACCTTC. Its protein product is CASSQGQAYGYTF.

The chain uses TRBV5-1 and TRBJ2-5; TRBD2 agrees at 11 bases. Trimming took 7 bases from V and 5 from J; bases not matched to a gene: 10. The CDR3 runs to 15 residues. The germline V gene has CDR1 SGHRS and CDR2 YFSETQ. The CDR3: CASGRASGGSETQYF. The CDR3 DNA reads TGCGCCAGCGGTCGGGCTAGCGGGGGGTCGGAGACCCAGTACTTC.

The chain's CDR3 is CASSLGQDSYEQYF. CDR3 DNA: TGCGCCAGCAGCCTCGGACAGGATTCCTACGAGCAGTACTTC. This sequence joins TRBV4-1 and TRBJ2-7, with 7 positions matching TRBD1. The J segment lost 1 base and the V segment lost 4 bases, leaving 4 bases of the junction unmatched. This CDR3 is 14 amino acids long. Per germline, CDR1 MGHRA and CDR2 YSYEKL.

The CDR3 coding sequence is TGCGCCAGCAGCCTCCGGGACAGGGCTTCCCCTGGGGCCAACGTCCTGACTTTC. Amino acids: CASSLRDRASPGANVLTF. The chain combines TRBV5-1 with TRBJ2-6; 9 positions match TRBD1. Germline V CDR1 and CDR2: SGHRS, YFSETQ. With V trimmed by 4 bases and J by 2 bases, 10 bases remained unmatched. This CDR3 is built from 18 residues.

The chain links TRBV6-5 to TRBJ2-7; D unresolved. The CDR3 spans 12 residues. Germline CDR1 and CDR2: MNHEY and SVGAGI. Trimming shortened V by 7 bases and J by 0 bases, and 7 bases separated the two germline ends. The CDR3 bases are TGTGCCAGCACCCAGGTCTCCTACGAGCAGTACTTC. This gives the protein CASTQVSYEQYF.

The CDR3: CASSSTGVGETQYF. DNA for the CDR3: TGTGCCAGCAGCTCTACAGGGGTTGGAGAGACCCAGTACTTC. The chain couples TRBV7-9 to TRBJ2-5; 7 bases line up with TRBD1. CDR3 length equals 14 residues. Losses at the gene ends were 4 bases for V and 4 bases for J; bases not matched to a gene: 6. Germline V gene sequence: CDR1 SEHNR, CDR2 FQNEAQ (reference sequence). Together with reference TRBV7-9 and TRBJ2-5, the CDR3 gives the full variable domain: DTGVSQNPRHKITKRGQNVTFRCDPISEHNRLYWYRQTLGQGPEFLTYFQNEAQLEKSRLLSDRFSAERPKGSFSTLEIQRTEQGDSAMYLCASSSTGVGETQYFGPGTRLLVL.

On this clone: A read error may produce the germline difference seen at one junction end. In DNA, the CDR3 is TGTGCCAGCAGCTCTAGTCCGGTTCCGGACTTC. Translated, it gives CASSSSPVPDF. The chain has TRBV11-2 and TRBJ2-7; the D is unclear. The V gene's germline CDR1 is SGHAT and CDR2 FQNNGV. This CDR3 region has 11 residues.

This sequence joins TRBV2 and TRBJ2-7, with D perhaps matching TRBD2 (5 bases). Trimming took 1 base from V and 1 from J, leaving 8 bases between them. The germline gives CDR1 SNHLY, CDR2 FYNNEI. The CDR3 consists of 14 residues. CDR3 loop: CASSEDRGSYEQYF. CDR3 DNA sequence: TGTGCCAGCAGTGAAGACCGGGGTTCCTACGAGCAGTACTTC. The full variable domain, completed using reference TRBV2 and TRBJ2-7, is EPEVTQTPSHQVTQMGQEVILRCVPISNHLYFYWYRQILGQKVEFLVSFYNNEISEKSEIFDDQFSVERPDGSNFTLKIRSTKLEDSAMYFCASSEDRGSYEQYFGPGTRLTVT.

The rearrangement joins TRBV19 to TRBJ2-7, with D tentatively TRBD1 (6 bases). This CDR3 comprises 14 residues. Germline values: CDR1 LNHDA, CDR2 SQIVND (reference sequence). V was trimmed by 5 bases and J by 1 base, leaving 12 bases between them. Written as DNA, the CDR3 is TGTGCCAGTAGTGTCAGGGGTATATCCTACGAGCAGTACTTC. Translation: CASSVRGISYEQYF.

V gene TRBV2 combines with J gene TRBJ1-5, with D unresolved. With 9 bases removed from V and 4 bases from J, the gap between germline ends came to 16 bases. Germline lookup yields CDR1 SNHLY and CDR2 FYNNEI. The CDR3 consists of 14 residues. Here the CDR3 reads CASQSEGYNQPQHF. CDR3 nucleotide sequence: TGTGCCAGTCAGAGTGAGGGTTATAATCAGCCCCAGCATTTT.

The chain combines TRBV11-2 with TRBJ1-3; the match to TRBD1 covers 7 bases. The germline V gene has CDR1 SGHAT and CDR2 FQNNGV. The ends lost 1 base at V and 2 bases at J; junction bases unmatched: 2. This CDR3 is 15 amino acids long. The CDR3 DNA is TGTGCCAGCAGCTTAGTTAGGGGGCCTGGAAACACCATATATTTT. It specifies CASSLVRGPGNTIYF.

V is TRBV12-3 or TRBV12-4 and J is TRBJ2-7; D is undetermined. Between the trimmed V and J ends, which lost 3 bases and 5 bases, there was a span of 11 bases. The CDR3 is made up of 13 amino acids. CDR3 region: CASSFLTSDEQYF. The CDR3 DNA is TGTGCCAGCAGTTTTTTAACTTCGGACGAGCAGTACTTC.

This clone was detected once. The chain's CDR3 is CASSPEVSTTEAFF. CDR3 sequence (DNA): TGTGCCAGCTCACCAGAGGTTTCGACCACTGAAGCTTTCTTT. V usage is TRBV18 and J usage is TRBJ1-1; no clear D. Germline loops: CDR1 KGHSH, CDR2 LQKENI. This CDR3 has 14 amino acids. V was pared by 2 bases and J by 4 bases, with 11 bases between.